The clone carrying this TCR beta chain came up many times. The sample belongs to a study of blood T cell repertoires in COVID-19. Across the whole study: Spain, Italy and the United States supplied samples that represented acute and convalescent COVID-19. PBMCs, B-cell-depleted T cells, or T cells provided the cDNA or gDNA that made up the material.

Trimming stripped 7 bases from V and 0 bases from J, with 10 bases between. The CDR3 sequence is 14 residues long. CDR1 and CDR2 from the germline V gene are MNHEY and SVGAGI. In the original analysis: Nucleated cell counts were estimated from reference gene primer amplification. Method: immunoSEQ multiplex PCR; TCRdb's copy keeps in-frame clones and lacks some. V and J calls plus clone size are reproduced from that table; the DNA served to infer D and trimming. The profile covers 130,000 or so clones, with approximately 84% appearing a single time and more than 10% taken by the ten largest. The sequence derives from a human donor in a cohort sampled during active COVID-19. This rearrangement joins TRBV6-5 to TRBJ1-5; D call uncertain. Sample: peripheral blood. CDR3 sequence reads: CASMASYSNQPQHF. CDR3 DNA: TGTGCCAGCATGGCCAGTTATAGCAATCAGCCCCAGCATTTT.